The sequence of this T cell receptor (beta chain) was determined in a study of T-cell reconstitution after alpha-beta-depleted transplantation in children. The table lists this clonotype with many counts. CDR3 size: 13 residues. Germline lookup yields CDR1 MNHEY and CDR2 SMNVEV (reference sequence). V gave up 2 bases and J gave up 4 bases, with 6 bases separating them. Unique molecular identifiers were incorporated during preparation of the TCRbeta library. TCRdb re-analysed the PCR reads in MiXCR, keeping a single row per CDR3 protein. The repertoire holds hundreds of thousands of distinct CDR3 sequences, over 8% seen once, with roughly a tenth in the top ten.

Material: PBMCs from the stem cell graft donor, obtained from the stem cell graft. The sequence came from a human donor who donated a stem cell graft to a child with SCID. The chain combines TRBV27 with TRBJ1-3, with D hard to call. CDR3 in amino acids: CASSLRSGNTIYF. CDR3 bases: TGTGCCAGCAGTTTAAGGTCCGGAAACACCATATATTTT.